This TCR beta chain was found in a study of shared clonotypes between healthy human individuals. Study context: Samples came from a couple of female and a few male donors aged 18 to 49.

In the case of this clone: The identical CDR3 is also encoded by other nucleotide sequences in the sample.

CDR1 LNHDA and CDR2 SQIVND come from the germline V gene (reference sequence). The CDR3 totals 15 residues. The V and J ends lost 3 bases and 3 bases, in that order; junction bases with no gene match: 3. It was across several immunoSEQ plates that each subset's genomic DNA was evenly split. TCRdb's copy holds only in-frame clones and misses some; the assay was immunoSEQ multiplex PCR. Counted here are 2,500,000 or so clones, more than 80% occurring once; the ten biggest clones make up around 0.14%. The sample comprised naive CD4+ T cells sorted from blood. Subset noted: CD45RA+ positively selected. The chain is built from TRBV19 and TRBJ2-3; the match to TRBD2 covers 10 bases. This sequence was found in a man between 18 and 35 years old in good health. The chain's CDR3 is CASSIFSGGTDTQYF. The DNA for the CDR3 is TGTGCCAGTAGTATCTTTAGCGGGGGGACAGATACGCAGTATTTT. Complete variable domain (other parts from reference TRBV19 and TRBJ2-3): DGGITQSPKYLFRKEGQNVTLSCEQNLNHDAMYWYRQDPGQGLRLIYYSQIVNDFQKGDIAEGYSVSREKKESFPLTVTSAQKNPTAFYLCASSIFSGGTDTQYFGPGTRLTVL.